Each of the 32 T cell receptor beta chains below was sequenced from the same sample in a study of CD8+ T cells in alopecia areata. cDNA reverse transcribed from extracted RNA served as the sequencing template. Clones were sequenced by immunoSEQ multiplex PCR, and TCRdb holds only the in-frame ones, with some missing. The profile covers some 200,000 clones, with around 57% appearing a single time and around 1.4% taken by the ten largest. The treatment denotes: oral pan-JAK inhibitor, 5-10 mg twice daily. Sequencing used CD4+ T cells sorted from blood, obtained at week 4, from a patient treated with tofacitinib. These receptor sequences come from a human donor with alopecia areata.

This clone has just one count. The rearrangement joins TRBV5-1 to TRBJ2-3, with TRBD1 identical over 9 bases. This CDR3 is built from 15 residues. Per the germline V gene, CDR1 is SGHRS and CDR2 is YFSETQ. With V trimmed by 4 bases and J by 6 bases, 9 bases remained unmatched. CDR3: CASSPGTGWMDTQYF. Written as DNA, the CDR3 is TGCGCCAGCAGCCCCGGGACAGGGTGGATGGATACGCAGTATTTT.

This clone was detected only once. The chain couples TRBV6-5 to TRBJ1-2; 8 bases match TRBD1. From germline, CDR1 is MNHEY and CDR2 SVGAGI. This CDR3 region has 14 residues. V trimming: 6 bases; J trimming: 6 bases; junction bases outside the gene matches: 9. Here the CDR3 reads CASSLAGGLNGYTF. CDR3 in DNA: TGTGCCAGCAGCTTAGCAGGGGGCTTGAATGGCTACACCTTC.

CDR3 sequence (DNA): TGTGCCTGGAGTGTACGTGGTCCCTATGGCTACACCTTC. The encoded protein is CAWSVRGPYGYTF. This chain uses TRBV30 with TRBJ1-2, with D unresolved. The CDR3 is made up of 13 amino acids. Germline values: CDR1 GTSNPN, CDR2 SVGIG (reference sequence). V dropped 0 bases and J dropped 4 bases, with 9 bases sitting between them.

The rearrangement links TRBV5-1 to TRBJ2-2, with TRBD1 matching 9 bases. The CDR3 runs to 14 residues. Germline CDR1 is SGHRS and CDR2 is YFSETQ. The ends lost 4 bases at V and 7 bases at J; junction bases unmatched: 5. The CDR3 spells CASSRDRAFGELFF. The DNA of the CDR3 is TGCGCCAGCAGCCGGGACAGGGCCTTCGGGGAGCTGTTTTTT.

This clone has a count of ten or more. J is TRBJ2-4 and V is TRBV7-2; 10 bases are shared with TRBD2. V gave up 1 base and J gave up 6 bases; unmatched junction bases: 3. The CDR3 spans 15 residues. CDR1 and CDR2 from the germline V gene are SGHTA and FQGNSA. CDR3 coding DNA: TGTGCCAGCAGCTTAGGACTAGCGGGCATAAACATTCAGTACTTC. It translates to CASSLGLAGINIQYF.

The rearrangement links TRBV2 to TRBJ2-4, with D perhaps matching TRBD2 (5 bases). CDR1 and CDR2 (germline): SNHLY, FYNNEI. The CDR3 has 15 amino acids. The V end lost 4 bases, the J end lost 1 base, and 11 bases lay between the germline ends. CDR3 sequence: CASSVGLLAKNIQYF. The CDR3, as DNA: TGTGCCAGCAGTGTCGGACTTTTGGCCAAAAACATTCAGTACTTC.

The chain joins TRBV5-1 to TRBJ1-2, with D unclear. V was cut by 1 base and J by 1 base, with 8 bases left in between. The V gene's germline CDR1 is SGHRS and CDR2 YFSETQ. CDR3 length: 14 amino acids. In DNA form, the CDR3 reads TGCGCCAGCAGCTTGCAGGAGGGTAACTATGGCTACACCTTC. Its protein is CASSLQEGNYGYTF.

This rearrangement joins TRBV29-1 to TRBJ2-7; 11 bases are a match to TRBD1. J lost 6 bases, V lost 6 bases, and 7 bases had no gene match. The CDR3 extends over 13 amino acids. Germline loops: CDR1 SQVTM, CDR2 ANQGSEA. The CDR3 is CSVGQGARGEQYF. CDR3 sequence (DNA): TGCAGCGTAGGACAGGGGGCAAGGGGCGAGCAGTACTTC.

The chain is built from TRBV30 and TRBJ1-6; D is uncertain. The ends were cut back, 6 bases at V and 0 bases at J, with 12 bases in the middle. The length of the CDR3 is 15 residues. Germline values: CDR1 GTSNPN, CDR2 SVGIG (reference sequence). The CDR3 here is CACIRGGSYNSPLHF. CDR3 sequence (DNA): TGTGCCTGTATACGTGGTGGCTCCTATAATTCACCCCTCCACTTT.

The chain joins TRBV9 to TRBJ1-2, with D perhaps matching TRBD1 (5 bases). This CDR3 is 13 amino acids long. Germline V CDR1 and CDR2: SGDLS, YYNGEE. V lost 4 bases and J 5 bases, leaving 12 bases between the germline ends. The DNA for the CDR3 is TGTGCCAGCAGCTTGATGGGGGAATATGGCTACACCTTC. As protein: CASSLMGEYGYTF. Full variable domain (remainder filled in from reference TRBV9 and TRBJ1-2): DSGVTQTPKHLITATGQRVTLRCSPRSGDLSVYWYQQSLDQGLQFLIQYYNGEERAKGNILERFSAQQFPDLHSELNLSSLELGDSALYFCASSLMGEYGYTFGSGTRLTVV.

The rearrangement uses TRBV30 and TRBJ2-3, with 8 bases identical to TRBD1. CDR1 GTSNPN and CDR2 SVGIG come from the germline V gene (reference sequence). The CDR3 contains 14 residues. The trim removed 4 bases at V and 2 bases at J, leaving 5 bases unmatched. For the CDR3, the DNA is TGTGCCTGGATCGGGGACAGGATCACAGATACGCAGTATTTT. Its protein is CAWIGDRITDTQYF. Filled out from reference TRBV30 and TRBJ2-3, the complete variable domain reads SQTIHQWPATLVQPVGSPLSLECTVEGTSNPNLYWYRQAAGRGLQLLFYSVGIGQISSEVPQNLSASRPQDRQFILSSKKLLLSDSGFYLCAWIGDRITDTQYFGPGTRLTVL.

The V call is TRBV2, the J call TRBJ1-1; TRBD1 might be the D (6 bases). Trimming left V 4 bases short and J 3 bases short, with 15 bases between. Germline V gene lookup returns CDR1 SNHLY and CDR2 FYNNEI. The CDR3 consists of 15 residues. The CDR3: CASSALWKGDTEAFF. The CDR3 DNA sequence: TGTGCCAGCAGTGCACTGTGGAAGGGGGACACTGAAGCTTTCTTT.

The rearrangement uses TRBV29-1 and TRBJ1-1; D gene uncertain. This CDR3 region has 13 residues. Germline lookup yields CDR1 SQVTM and CDR2 ANQGSEA. Trimming removed 4 bases from V and 2 bases from J, with 11 bases in between. CDR3 in DNA: TGCAGCGTTGGCGAGGGTGGAAACACTGAAGCTTTCTTT. It is translated as CSVGEGGNTEAFF. The entire variable domain, with the rest obtained from reference TRBV29-1 and TRBJ1-1, is as follows: SAVISQKPSRDICQRGTSLTIQCQVDSQVTMMFWYRQQPGQSLTLIATANQGSEATYESGFVIDKFPISRPNLTFSTLTVSNMSPEDSSIYLCSVGEGGNTEAFFGQGTRLTVV.

This clone was seen a few times. V gene TRBV6-1 combines with J gene TRBJ2-7; TRBD1 matches at 7 bases. The germline gives CDR1 MNHNS, CDR2 SASEGT. V lost 7 bases, J lost 3 bases, and 9 bases stayed unmatched. The length of the CDR3 is 14 residues. The CDR3 DNA sequence: TGTGCCAGCAATGGGTGGGACAGCATCTACGAGCAGTACTTC. It is translated as CASNGWDSIYEQYF.

This clone was observed once. The gene calls are TRBV15 and TRBJ2-3; D unclear. CDR3 length: 14 amino acids. Germline CDR1 is LNHNV and CDR2 is YYDKDF (reference sequence). V was shortened by 4 bases and J by 9 bases, with 17 bases between the two germline ends. CDR3 residues: CATSIKDIAGTQYF. CDR3 in DNA: TGTGCCACCAGCATTAAAGATATCGCCGGGACGCAGTATTTT.

This clone was counted once. The chain is built from TRBV5-4 and TRBJ2-1, with 7 positions matching TRBD1. The germline V gene has CDR1 SGHNT and CDR2 YYREEE (reference sequence). This CDR3 has 14 amino acids. Unmatched junction bases numbered 7, after V lost 5 bases and J lost 5 bases. The CDR3 loop reads CASRFGQVDNEQFF. For the CDR3, the DNA is TGTGCCAGCAGGTTTGGACAGGTTGACAATGAGCAGTTCTTC.

This CDR3 reads CASSLPGYGYTF. In DNA, the CDR3 is TGTGCCAGCAGCTTACCCGGCTATGGCTACACCTTC. The chain couples TRBV7-2 to TRBJ1-2; D call uncertain. Per germline, CDR1 SGHTA and CDR2 FQGNSA. Trimming cost V 2 bases and J 4 bases, with 5 bases left between them. The CDR3 covers 12 residues.

The chain uses TRBV11-2 and TRBJ2-1; D remains ambiguous. The CDR3 contains 11 residues. Germline V gives CDR1 SGHAT, CDR2 FQNNGV. V was pared by 4 bases and J by 8 bases, with 6 bases between. The CDR3 region has the DNA TGTGCCAGCAGCTCCGACCATGAGCAGTTCTTC. Its protein product is CASSSDHEQFF.

V usage is TRBV5-6 and J usage is TRBJ2-7; D remains ambiguous. The CDR3 runs to 15 residues. Germline-derived CDR1 and CDR2 are SGHDT and YYEEEE. Trimming left V 3 bases short and J 2 bases short, with 15 bases between. The CDR3 loop reads CASSSHTLRTYEQYF. The CDR3 DNA follows: TGTGCCAGCAGCTCCCACACCCTTCGAACCTACGAGCAGTACTTC.

The chain is built from TRBV5-4 and TRBJ1-2, with no clear D. Germline V CDR1 and CDR2: SGHNT, YYREEE (reference sequence). The CDR3 sequence is 13 residues long. V lost 4 bases and J lost 4, with 11 bases in between. For the CDR3, the DNA is TGTGCCAGCAGCGATAGAAGCGTCTATGGCTACACCTTC. Residues: CASSDRSVYGYTF.

This clone was seen more than once but under ten times. The chain links TRBV29-1 to TRBJ2-1; D uncertain. The CDR3 contains 13 residues. Trimming pared 5 bases from V and 2 bases from J, leaving 10 bases between. Germline V gene lookup returns CDR1 SQVTM and CDR2 ANQGSEA. The CDR3 region has the DNA TGCAGCGTTCTTGACCTAACCTACAATGAGCAGTTCTTC. Its translation is CSVLDLTYNEQFF.

This clone occurred a few times. The rearrangement uses TRBV15 and TRBJ2-4, with D maybe TRBD2 (5 bases). V was trimmed by 5 bases and J by 6 bases, leaving 5 bases between them. The CDR3 totals 11 residues. In germline, CDR1 is LNHNV, CDR2 YYDKDF (reference sequence). CDR3 sequence (DNA): TGTGCCACCAGCGGACTAAACATTCAGTACTTC. Translated: CATSGLNIQYF.

The chain carries TRBV19 and TRBJ2-1, with D unclear. The ends were cut back, 7 bases at V and 12 bases at J, with 7 bases in the middle. CDR1 is LNHDA, CDR2 SQIVND, per germline (reference sequence). CDR3 length: 9 amino acids. The CDR3, as DNA: TGTGCCAGTACGACGGGGCAGTTCTTC. Residues: CASTTGQFF.

This clone has a single count. The chain joins TRBV2 to TRBJ2-1; 7 bases agree with TRBD2. Germline values: CDR1 SNHLY, CDR2 FYNNEI. CDR3 size: 14 residues. V was pared by 6 bases and J by 2 bases, with 4 bases of the junction left unmatched. CDR3 nucleotides: TGTGCCAGCAGGGTAAGCGGGGCCTACAATGAGCAGTTCTTC. Translation gives CASRVSGAYNEQFF. Supplemented by reference TRBV2 and TRBJ2-1, the full variable domain reads EPEVTQTPSHQVTQMGQEVILRCVPISNHLYFYWYRQILGQKVEFLVSFYNNEISEKSEIFDDQFSVERPDGSNFTLKIRSTKLEDSAMYFCASRVSGAYNEQFFGPGTRLTVL.

This clone showed up just a few times. The V call is TRBV7-9, the J call TRBJ2-7; 9 positions match TRBD1. The CDR3 is 13 residues long. The J segment lost 7 bases and the V segment lost 3 bases, leaving 4 bases of the junction unmatched. Germline CDR1 reads SEHNR; CDR2 reads FQNEAQ (reference sequence). CDR3 loop: CASSLGQGWEQYF. The CDR3, as DNA: TGTGCCAGCAGCTTGGGACAGGGTTGGGAGCAGTACTTC.

The rearrangement uses TRBV5-1 and TRBJ1-1; D remains ambiguous. The CDR3 runs 13 residues. Germline CDR1 reads SGHRS; CDR2 reads YFSETQ. Between the trimmed V and J ends, which lost 2 bases and 6 bases, there was a span of 11 bases. The CDR3, as DNA: TGCGCCAGCAGCTTCGGGGATAACGCTGAAGCTTTCTTT. It specifies CASSFGDNAEAFF.

The V gene is TRBV30, the J gene TRBJ1-2; D is unclear. Germline CDR1 and CDR2: GTSNPN and SVGIG (reference sequence). This CDR3 has 15 amino acids. V lost 4 bases and J lost 7, with 22 bases in between. In nucleotides, the CDR3 is TGTGCCTGGAAGGTGGAGGGATTGGTAAAATCTGGCTACACCTTC. It codes for CAWKVEGLVKSGYTF.

This clone was seen once. The same CDR3 can be traced to other DNA sequences in this sample. The rearrangement uses TRBV7-2 and TRBJ2-3, with no clear D. Germline V gene lookup returns CDR1 SGHTA and CDR2 FQGNSA. V was pared by 5 bases and J by 5 bases, with 5 bases between. The CDR3 sequence is 11 residues long. This chain's CDR3 is CASSQLDTQYF. In nucleotides, the CDR3 is TGTGCCAGCAGCCAACTAGATACGCAGTATTTT.

The chain carries TRBV6-5 and TRBJ2-1; 9 nucleotides line up with TRBD2. With 5 bases clipped from V and 6 bases from J, the junction kept 5 bases outside the gene matches. Germline V gene lookup returns CDR1 MNHEY and CDR2 SVGAGI. The CDR3 covers 14 residues. The DNA for the CDR3 is TGTGCCAGCAGTAGCGGGGGGCTGGGCAATGAGCAGTTCTTC. Translated, it gives CASSSGGLGNEQFF.

The CDR3 nucleotides read TGTGCCAGCAGCTTAGTTCGGGGCGCGAACACTGAAGCTTTCTTT. Its translation: CASSLVRGANTEAFF. The chain uses TRBV7-9 and TRBJ1-1, with D perhaps matching TRBD1 (5 bases). CDR1 and CDR2 from the germline V gene are SEHNR and FQNEAQ (reference sequence). The CDR3 extends over 15 amino acids. V was shortened by 1 base and J by 1 base, with 10 bases between the two germline ends.

This clone was observed a handful of times. The chain links TRBV10-1 to TRBJ2-2, with D tentatively TRBD1 or TRBD2 (5 bases each). Germline V gene lookup returns CDR1 WNHNN and CDR2 SYGVQD (reference sequence). The V end was cut by 5 bases, the J end by 0 bases, with 10 bases between. The length of the CDR3 is 15 residues. CDR3 sequence reads: CASSTGGTNTGELFF. The CDR3 DNA reads as TGCGCCAGCAGTACAGGAGGAACGAACACCGGGGAGCTGTTTTTT.

The chain is built from TRBV2 and TRBJ2-3; unclear D gene. Germline lookup yields CDR1 SNHLY and CDR2 FYNNEI. The germline V and J ends were trimmed by 3 bases and 0 bases, with 4 bases remaining between them. The length of the CDR3 is 13 residues. CDR3 bases: TGTGCCAGCAGTGATATTAGCACAGATACGCAGTATTTT. Translating gives CASSDISTDTQYF.